The 32 T cell receptor beta chains given below trace back to one sample, sequenced in a study of T cell changes during pregnancy in multiple sclerosis. Generated by immunoSEQ multiplex PCR, the TCRdb table keeps only in-frame clones and is missing some. The top ten clones hold 0.99% of a sample with 85,000 to 100,000 clones, roughly 92% of them seen once. The sequencing used peripheral blood, collected after pregnancy. The receptors were gathered from a female donor with multiple sclerosis, enrolled in a pregnancy study.

This chain links TRBV4-2 with TRBJ2-5, with 7 nucleotides matching TRBD1. This CDR3 has 15 amino acids. Germline lookup yields CDR1 LGHNA and CDR2 YNFKEQ. V gave up 0 bases and J gave up 7 bases; unmatched junction bases: 8. In DNA form, the CDR3 reads TGTGCCAGCAGCCAAGAGGGGACAGCCGGTGGGACCCAGTACTTC. Amino acids: CASSQEGTAGGTQYF.

This clone occurred once. This rearrangement joins TRBV4-3 to TRBJ2-5, with TRBD2 identical over 7 bases. Germline V CDR1 and CDR2: LGHNA, YSLEER. V gave up 6 bases and J gave up 4 bases; unmatched junction bases: 5. This CDR3 is 13 amino acids long. The CDR3, as DNA: TGCGCCAGCAGTGGGACTACTGGAGAGACCCAGTACTTC. Translated: CASSGTTGETQYF.

The rearrangement uses TRBV2 and TRBJ2-2, with 11 bases identical to TRBD2. This CDR3 is built from 14 residues. V shed 6 bases and J 4 bases; nucleotides not matched to a gene: 1. From germline, CDR1 is SNHLY and CDR2 FYNNEI. The CDR3 DNA reads as TGTGCCAGCAGGGGACTAGCGGCCACCGGGGAGCTGTTTTTT. Translation: CASRGLAATGELFF.

V gene TRBV27 combines with J gene TRBJ2-7; possibly TRBD1 for D (6 bases). The germline V gene has CDR1 MNHEY and CDR2 SMNVEV (reference sequence). Trimming removed 5 bases at V and 3 bases at J, with 14 bases between. CDR3 length equals 14 residues. The CDR3 sequence: CASSVGQNYYEQYF. The CDR3 DNA follows: TGTGCCAGCAGTGTTGGACAGAACTACTACGAGCAGTACTTC.

This clone occurred a few times. V and J are TRBV27 and TRBJ2-1, with D possibly matching TRBD1 (5 bases). The germline gives CDR1 MNHEY, CDR2 SMNVEV (reference sequence). V shed 5 bases and J shed 9 bases, with 17 bases lying between them. There are 14 residues in the CDR3. The CDR3 sequence: CASSLLDSWGEQFF. The DNA for the CDR3 is TGTGCCAGCAGTCTCCTAGACAGTTGGGGTGAGCAGTTCTTC.

The chain recombines TRBV10-1 with TRBJ2-1; 7 nucleotides match TRBD1. CDR3 length: 15 amino acids. The ends lost 3 bases at V and 2 bases at J; junction bases unmatched: 4. CDR1 is WNHNN and CDR2 is SYGVQD in the germline V gene (reference sequence). In DNA, the CDR3 is TGCGCCAGCAGTGAAAACAGGGGCACCTACAATGAGCAGTTCTTC. This encodes CASSENRGTYNEQFF.

This sequence joins TRBV9 and TRBJ2-3; D is unresolved. The CDR3 contains 11 residues. Germline loops: CDR1 SGDLS, CDR2 YYNGEE. The germline V and J ends were trimmed by 3 bases and 3 bases, with 2 bases remaining between them. The CDR3 is CASSATDTQYF. In DNA, the CDR3 is TGTGCCAGCAGCGCGACAGATACGCAGTATTTT.

This clone was recorded a few times. This rearrangement joins TRBV11-1 to TRBJ2-1, with 12 bases that match TRBD2. Germline loops: CDR1 SGHAT, CDR2 FQDESV (reference sequence). The CDR3 runs 13 residues. Unmatched junction bases numbered 3, after V lost 5 bases and J lost 10 bases. The DNA of the CDR3 is TGTGCCAGCAGCCTCCTAGCGGGAGGGGAGCAGTTCTTC. The encoded protein is CASSLLAGGEQFF.

The chain recombines TRBV7-9 with TRBJ1-1; D gene uncertain. V lost 0 bases and J lost 2, with 7 bases in between. This CDR3 region has 14 residues. The germline gives CDR1 SEHNR, CDR2 FQNEAQ (reference sequence). The CDR3 nucleotides read TGTGCCAGCAGCTTAGCCGGTTATAACACTGAAGCTTTCTTT. Its translation: CASSLAGYNTEAFF.

The chain links TRBV11-2 to TRBJ1-4; 7 nucleotides align to TRBD1. CDR3 length equals 16 residues. Germline CDR1 SGHAT, CDR2 FQNNGV. The J segment lost 8 bases and the V segment lost 1 base, leaving 10 bases of the junction unmatched. The CDR3 spells CASSLGQVGGFEKLFF. The CDR3 DNA reads as TGTGCCAGCAGCTTAGGCCAGGTAGGGGGCTTCGAAAAACTGTTTTTT.

This chain joins TRBV4-3 and TRBJ2-2; 8 nucleotides align to TRBD1. The CDR3 covers 16 residues. Germline values: CDR1 LGHNA, CDR2 YSLEER. With 7 bases clipped from V and 2 bases from J, the junction kept 9 bases outside the gene matches. CDR3 in DNA: TGCGCCAGCACCCCGGAAGACAGGGGAAACACCGGGGAGCTGTTTTTT. It encodes CASTPEDRGNTGELFF.

The V and J genes are TRBV4-1 and TRBJ2-3; 9 positions match TRBD2. This CDR3 is built from 16 residues. Germline CDR1 reads MGHRA; CDR2 reads YSYEKL. V lost 0 bases, J lost 3 bases, and 4 bases stayed unmatched. CDR3 DNA sequence: TGCGCCAGCAGCCAAGATCCAGCGGGAGGAACAGATACGCAGTATTTT. It translates to CASSQDPAGGTDTQYF.

The rearrangement uses TRBV2 and TRBJ2-7; TRBD2 matches at 8 bases. Trimming took 5 bases from V and 0 from J; bases not matched to a gene: 9. Germline CDR1 SNHLY, CDR2 FYNNEI. The length of the CDR3 is 16 residues. CDR3 nucleotides: TGTGCCAGCAGTCACCCCCAGCGGGAGCCCTCCTACGAGCAGTACTTC. It translates to CASSHPQREPSYEQYF.

This chain connects TRBV4-1 to TRBJ2-3; 8 bases fit TRBD2. The CDR3 covers 16 residues. V shed 3 bases and J 3 bases; nucleotides not matched to a gene: 8. The germline gives CDR1 MGHRA, CDR2 YSYEKL. CDR3: CASSQGAGVRTDTQYF. The CDR3 DNA reads as TGCGCCAGCAGCCAGGGAGCGGGAGTAAGAACAGATACGCAGTATTTT.

This sequence joins TRBV13 and TRBJ2-3, with D possibly being TRBD2 (6 bases). The V gene lost 2 bases and the J gene lost 9 bases, with 18 bases spanning the gap. CDR3 length equals 15 residues. Germline V gives CDR1 PRHDT, CDR2 FYEKMQ (reference sequence). The CDR3 sequence: CASSLTGSRSWTQYF. Here the CDR3 DNA reads TGTGCCAGCAGCTTAACCGGGAGCAGGAGTTGGACGCAGTATTTT.

This rearrangement joins TRBV30 to TRBJ1-4, with D possibly being TRBD1 (5 bases). Germline CDR1 GTSNPN, CDR2 SVGIG (reference sequence). V lost 0 bases, J lost 2 bases, and 10 bases lay in between. The CDR3 is 15 residues long. In DNA form, the CDR3 reads TGTGCCTGGAGTGTCCTGGGGCGGACTAATGAAAAACTGTTTTTT. Amino acids: CAWSVLGRTNEKLFF.

The rearrangement uses TRBV5-1 and TRBJ1-2, with 7 nucleotides matching TRBD1. The CDR3 runs 12 residues. Looked up from germline, CDR1 is SGHRS and CDR2 is YFSETQ. V shed 1 base, J shed 7 bases, and the junction held 1 base outside the gene matches. The DNA for the CDR3 is TGCGCCAGCAGCTTGACAGGGGCTGGCTACACCTTC. It codes for CASSLTGAGYTF.

The chain employs TRBV5-4 and TRBJ2-7; 7 bases line up with TRBD2. V shed 4 bases, J shed 0 bases, and the junction held 7 bases outside the gene matches. The CDR3 contains 15 residues. Germline V gene sequence: CDR1 SGHNT, CDR2 YYREEE (reference sequence). CDR3 in amino acids: CASSPRVAGSYEQYF. The CDR3 DNA reads TGTGCCAGCAGCCCCCGGGTAGCGGGCTCCTACGAGCAGTACTTC.

The rearrangement links TRBV10-2 to TRBJ2-5; 12 bases align to TRBD2. Germline V gene lookup returns CDR1 WSHSY and CDR2 SAAADI. The CDR3 has 18 amino acids. V shed 0 bases and J 5 bases; nucleotides not matched to a gene: 10. The CDR3 bases are TGCGCCAGCAGTGAGTCGGGACTAGCGGGCTACCTCGGGGAGACCCAGTACTTC. This sequence encodes CASSESGLAGYLGETQYF.

This clone was detected a few times. The same CDR3 arises from other DNA sequences in this sample as well. The J gene is TRBJ1-5, the V gene TRBV28, with 9 nucleotides matching TRBD1. The length of the CDR3 is 14 residues. The ends lost 5 bases at V and 7 bases at J; junction bases unmatched: 6. Germline CDR1 and CDR2: MDHEN and SYDVKM. Here the CDR3 DNA reads TGTGCCAGCAGTCTGGGACAGGGAGTCCAGCCCCAGCATTTT. Its protein product is CASSLGQGVQPQHF.

V is TRBV28 and J is TRBJ1-1, with a tentative D call TRBD1 (6 bases). The CDR3 sequence is 15 residues long. CDR1 and CDR2 (germline): MDHEN, SYDVKM. Trimming removed 6 bases from V and 0 bases from J, with 14 bases in between. CDR3 nucleotides: TGTGCCAGCAGCCTGGACAGCCTCATGAACACTGAAGCTTTCTTT. It yields the protein CASSLDSLMNTEAFF.

The rearrangement joins TRBV27 to TRBJ2-7; D may be TRBD2 (5 bases). The V end was cut by 6 bases, the J end by 0 bases, with 12 bases between. CDR1 MNHEY and CDR2 SMNVEV come from the germline V gene (reference sequence). This CDR3 has 14 residues. The DNA of the CDR3 is TGTGCCAGCAGAATCGGGATAGGCTCCTACGAGCAGTACTTC. Translation gives CASRIGIGSYEQYF.

V is TRBV19 and J is TRBJ2-1; tentatively, D is TRBD2 (6 bases). This CDR3 has 14 residues. V was pared by 5 bases and J by 8 bases, with 16 bases between. Germline values: CDR1 LNHDA, CDR2 SQIVND (reference sequence). CDR3 bases: TGTGCCAGTAGTCCCCACCCATCTAGCGATGAGCAGTTCTTC. Protein: CASSPHPSSDEQFF.

V is TRBV9 and J is TRBJ2-5; D is possibly TRBD2 (6 bases). This CDR3 spans 16 amino acids. V gave up 0 bases and J gave up 2 bases, with 14 bases separating them. Germline CDR1 and CDR2: SGDLS and YYNGEE. The CDR3 loop is CASSVGGMAGQETQYF. In DNA form, the CDR3 reads TGTGCCAGCAGCGTAGGGGGGATGGCGGGACAAGAGACCCAGTACTTC.

CDR3 DNA: TGTGCCAGCAGCTTGGCCCTAGCGGGAAAGGAGTCCTACGAGCAGTACTTC. Translation gives CASSLALAGKESYEQYF. This chain connects TRBV5-6 to TRBJ2-7; 9 nucleotides agree with TRBD2. This CDR3 is 17 amino acids long. The V gene's germline CDR1 is SGHDT and CDR2 YYEEEE. V was clipped by 0 bases and J by 1 base; unmatched bases: 8.

J is TRBJ2-2 and V is TRBV9; 11 positions match TRBD2. The V gene's germline CDR1 is SGDLS and CDR2 YYNGEE. Germline trimming cut 4 bases from V and 3 bases from J; bases unmatched to any gene: 2. The CDR3 runs to 15 residues. Written as DNA, the CDR3 is TGTGCCAGCAGCTTGGGACTAGCGGACACCGGGGAGCTGTTTTTT. It codes for CASSLGLADTGELFF. Based on the CDR3 plus reference TRBV9 and TRBJ2-2, the full variable domain is DSGVTQTPKHLITATGQRVTLRCSPRSGDLSVYWYQQSLDQGLQFLIQYYNGEERAKGNILERFSAQQFPDLHSELNLSSLELGDSALYFCASSLGLADTGELFFGEGSRLTVL.

V gene TRBV18 combines with J gene TRBJ2-7; D perhaps matches TRBD1 (6 bases). Trimming removed 4 bases from V and 2 bases from J, with 9 bases in between. Germline assignment: CDR1 KGHSH and CDR2 LQKENI. This CDR3 comprises 13 residues. The CDR3 loop is CASSLQGTYEQYF. CDR3 nucleotide sequence: TGTGCCAGCTCACTACAGGGTACCTACGAGCAGTACTTC.

The chain couples TRBV19 to TRBJ1-4; maybe TRBD1 (5 bases). Trimming cost V 1 base and J 14 bases, with 17 bases left between them. The V gene's germline CDR1 is LNHDA and CDR2 SQIVND (reference sequence). This CDR3 spans 14 amino acids. The CDR3 loop is CASSIARGEDRLFF. CDR3 DNA sequence: TGTGCCAGTAGTATAGCAAGAGGGGAGGATCGCCTGTTTTTT.

The chain carries TRBV5-4 and TRBJ2-2; the D is unclear. Germline V CDR1 and CDR2: SGHNT, YYREEE (reference sequence). The V end lost 0 bases, the J end lost 0 bases, and 6 bases lay between the germline ends. The CDR3 has 15 amino acids. CDR3 sequence reads: CASSLDSPNTGELFF. The CDR3 bases are TGTGCCAGCAGCTTGGACAGCCCGAACACCGGGGAGCTGTTTTTT.

The V gene is TRBV28, the J gene TRBJ2-1; TRBD2 matches 11 bases. Unmatched junction bases numbered 18, after V lost 11 bases and J lost 9 bases. CDR3 size: 16 residues. Germline assignment: CDR1 MDHEN and CDR2 SYDVKM. The CDR3 loop reads CALRPPTSGRSGEQFF. The CDR3 DNA reads TGTGCCTTGCGTCCCCCTACTAGCGGGAGATCGGGTGAGCAGTTCTTC. Full variable domain (missing parts from reference TRBV28 and TRBJ2-1): DVKVTQSSRYLVKRTGEKVFLECVQDMDHENMFWYRQDPGLGLRLIYFSYDVKMKEKGDIPEGYSVSREKKERFSLILESASTNQTSMYLCALRPPTSGRSGEQFFGPGTRLTVL.

The V and J genes are TRBV11-2 and TRBJ2-3; 8 bases map to TRBD2. Germline CDR1 reads SGHAT; CDR2 reads FQNNGV. The ends lost 5 bases at V and 2 bases at J; junction bases unmatched: 15. This CDR3 is built from 18 residues. CDR3 in amino acids: CASSPSGFRLATTDTQYF. The CDR3 DNA reads TGTGCCAGCAGCCCTAGTGGATTCAGACTAGCGACCACAGATACGCAGTATTTT.

J is TRBJ1-1 and V is TRBV6-4; 7 nucleotides line up with TRBD1. This CDR3 has 20 amino acids. Per germline, CDR1 MRHNA and CDR2 SNTAGT. V trimming: 0 bases; J trimming: 3 bases; junction bases outside the gene matches: 19. CDR3 sequence: CASSDSPNPRDSGQDTEAFF. The CDR3, as DNA: TGTGCCAGCAGTGACTCCCCGAACCCCCGGGACAGCGGCCAGGACACTGAAGCTTTCTTT.